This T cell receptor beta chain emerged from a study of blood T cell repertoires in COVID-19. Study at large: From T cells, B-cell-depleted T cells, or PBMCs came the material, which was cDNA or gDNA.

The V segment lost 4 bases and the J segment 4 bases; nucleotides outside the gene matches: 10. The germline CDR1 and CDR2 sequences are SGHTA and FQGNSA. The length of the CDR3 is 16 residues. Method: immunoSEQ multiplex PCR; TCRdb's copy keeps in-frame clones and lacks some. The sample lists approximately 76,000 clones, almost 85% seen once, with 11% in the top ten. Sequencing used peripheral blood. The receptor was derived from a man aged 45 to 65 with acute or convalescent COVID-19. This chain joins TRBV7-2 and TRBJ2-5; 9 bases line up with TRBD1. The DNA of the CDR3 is TGTGCCAGCAGCTCCGGGACAGGGTTCGGAGGAGAGACCCAGTACTTC. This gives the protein CASSSGTGFGGETQYF.